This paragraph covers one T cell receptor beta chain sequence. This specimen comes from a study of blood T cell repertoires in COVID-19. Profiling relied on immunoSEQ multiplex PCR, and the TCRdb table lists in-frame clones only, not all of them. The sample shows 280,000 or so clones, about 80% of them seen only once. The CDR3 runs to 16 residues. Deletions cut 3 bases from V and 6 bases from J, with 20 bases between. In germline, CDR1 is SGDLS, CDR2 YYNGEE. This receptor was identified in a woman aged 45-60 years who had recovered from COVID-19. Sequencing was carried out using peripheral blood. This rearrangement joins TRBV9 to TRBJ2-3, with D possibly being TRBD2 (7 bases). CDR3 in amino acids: CASSAPLGGGVDTQYF. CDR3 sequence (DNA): TGTGCCAGCAGCGCACCGCTGGGCGGGGGCGTTGATACGCAGTATTTT.